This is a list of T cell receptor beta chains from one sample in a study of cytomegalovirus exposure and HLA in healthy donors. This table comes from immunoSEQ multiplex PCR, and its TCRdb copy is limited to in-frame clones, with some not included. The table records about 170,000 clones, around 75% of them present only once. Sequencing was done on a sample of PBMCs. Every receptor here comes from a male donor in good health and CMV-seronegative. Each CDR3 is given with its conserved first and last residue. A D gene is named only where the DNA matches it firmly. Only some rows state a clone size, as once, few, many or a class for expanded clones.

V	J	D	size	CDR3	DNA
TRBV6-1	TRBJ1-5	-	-	CAGSAGGSNQPQHF	TGTGCCGGCAGTGCGGGGGGCAGCAATCAGCCCCAGCATTTT
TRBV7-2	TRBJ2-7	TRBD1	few	CASSTYRDRHYEQYF	TGTGCCAGCAGCACATACCGGGACAGGCACTACGAGCAGTACTTC
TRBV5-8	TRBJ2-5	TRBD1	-	CASSPGTGLEETQYF	TGTGCCAGCAGCCCCGGGACAGGGTTGGAAGAGACCCAGTACTTC
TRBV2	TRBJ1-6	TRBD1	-	CASNKEGASYNSPLHF	TGTGCCAGCAATAAGGAGGGGGCTTCCTATAATTCACCCCTCCACTTT
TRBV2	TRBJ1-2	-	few	CASMGGRQGYGYTF	TGTGCCAGCATGGGGGGGCGCCAGGGCTATGGCTACACCTTC
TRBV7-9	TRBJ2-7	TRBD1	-	CASSPGQGQAPYEQYF	TGTGCCAGCAGCCCGGGACAGGGGCAAGCCCCCTACGAGCAGTACTTC
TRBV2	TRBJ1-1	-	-	CASSGDTYTEAFF	TGTGCCAGCAGTGGAGACACCTACACTGAAGCTTTCTTT
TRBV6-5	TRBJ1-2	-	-	CASSYSISGNYGYTF	TGTGCCAGCAGTTACTCGATCTCGGGAAACTATGGCTACACCTTC
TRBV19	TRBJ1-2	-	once	CASSIWQAVGNGYTF	TGTGCCAGTAGTATCTGGCAGGCTGTGGGTAACGGCTACACCTTC
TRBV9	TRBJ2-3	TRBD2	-	CASSPGPAGKTDTQYF	TGTGCCAGCAGCCCTGGACCAGCGGGGAAAACAGATACGCAGTATTTT
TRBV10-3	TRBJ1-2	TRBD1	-	CAISGDDRGRNGYTF	TGTGCCATCAGTGGAGATGACAGGGGGCGAAATGGCTACACCTTC
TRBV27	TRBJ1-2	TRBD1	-	CASSKGQGASYGYTF	TGTGCCAGCAGTAAGGGACAGGGGGCGTCCTATGGCTACACCTTC
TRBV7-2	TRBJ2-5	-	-	CASKILEADREGRQETQYF	TGTGCCAGCAAAATCCTCGAGGCGGACAGGGAGGGTCGGCAAGAGACCCAGTACTTC
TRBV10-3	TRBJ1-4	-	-	CAISEESGEKLFF	TGTGCCATCAGTGAGGAAAGCGGGGAAAAACTGTTTTTT
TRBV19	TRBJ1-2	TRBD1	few	CASSSTGDYGYTF	TGTGCCAGTAGCTCGACAGGGGACTATGGCTACACCTTC
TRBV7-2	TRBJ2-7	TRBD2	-	CASSPRGPSGGYEQYF	TGTGCCAGCAGCCCCCGGGGCCCTAGCGGGGGATACGAGCAGTACTTC
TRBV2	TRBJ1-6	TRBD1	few	CASRTGVENSPLHF	TGTGCCAGCAGGACAGGGGTGGAGAATTCACCCCTCCACTTT
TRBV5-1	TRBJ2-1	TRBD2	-	CASSPSGGASYNEQFF	TGCGCCAGCAGCCCGAGCGGGGGGGCCTCCTACAATGAGCAGTTCTTC
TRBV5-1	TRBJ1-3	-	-	CASSLNRGNTIYF	TGCGCCAGCAGCTTGAACAGGGGAAACACCATATATTTT
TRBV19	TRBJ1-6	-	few	CASSIGQVNSPLHF	TGTGCCAGTAGTATTGGGCAGGTGAATTCACCCCTCCACTTT
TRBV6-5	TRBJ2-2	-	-	CASSYSGGAVGELFF	TGTGCCAGCAGTTACTCGGGCGGGGCGGTCGGGGAGCTGTTTTTT
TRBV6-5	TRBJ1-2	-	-	CASMGGNYGYTF	TGTGCCAGCATGGGAGGAAACTATGGCTACACCTTC
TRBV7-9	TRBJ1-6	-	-	CASSPGSPLHF	TGTGCCAGCAGCCCCGGTTCACCCCTCCACTTT
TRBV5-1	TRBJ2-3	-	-	CASSSNKGGTDTQYF	TGCGCCAGCAGCTCCAACAAGGGAGGCACAGATACGCAGTATTTT
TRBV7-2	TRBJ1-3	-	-	CASSSHISGGNTIYF	TGTGCCAGCAGCTCGCATATTTCGGGGGGAAACACCATATATTTT
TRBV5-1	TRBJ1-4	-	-	CASSKRTATNEKLFF	TGCGCCAGCAGCAAGAGGACAGCAACTAATGAAAAACTGTTTTTT
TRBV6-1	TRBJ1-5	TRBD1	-	CAGDGTGGGGQPQHF	TGTGCCGGCGACGGGACAGGGGGAGGTGGTCAGCCCCAGCATTTT
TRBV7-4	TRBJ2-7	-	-	CASSTRDFPSYEQYF	TGTGCCAGCAGCACCCGGGACTTTCCATCCTACGAGCAGTACTTC